Below are 11 T cell receptor beta chains sequenced from a single sample in a study of tumor-infiltrating lymphocytes in primary liver carcinoma. RNA and DNA were co-extracted from roughly 20-30 mg of unsorted bulk tissue. A constant-region primer primed TCR beta cDNA synthesis from 400 to 600 ng of total RNA. Generation of the TCR beta libraries relied on three nested multiplex PCR rounds using slightly modified ARM-PCR. Investigators reported that the first two PCR rounds, at 10 cycles each, used TRBV1-TRBV30 forward primers with a C-beta reverse primer. Each CDR3 protein is one row after TCRdb ran MiXCR on the multiplex PCR reads. Here the sample spans about 59,000 distinct CDR3 sequences, about two thirds being singletons. Sequenced material: liver tumor tissue from sampling region 2. The subset here: tumor region T2, inferior pole. These receptors came from a man in his forties with primary liver carcinoma and hepatitis B virus infection.

Comments on this clonotype: Since a much larger clone is just one base distant, this may be a read error. This chain links TRBV28 with TRBJ2-7; the D gene is possibly TRBD1 (6 bases). CDR3 length equals 17 residues. Germline-derived CDR1 and CDR2 are MDHEN and SYDVKM. The CDR3 region has the DNA TGTGCCAGCAGTTTATTGGCCCCAGGGGAAGAAAAGTGCGAGCAGCACTTC. Residues: CASSLLAPGEEKCEQHF.

Turning to this clonotype: Relative to the germline gene, one junction end is altered; a read error may explain this. The gene calls are TRBV4-1 and TRBJ2-3; the D gene is possibly TRBD2 (5 bases). The germline gives CDR1 MGHRA, CDR2 YSYEKL. This CDR3 has 14 residues. CDR3 nucleotides: TGTGCCAGCGGCCAGGCCGGGAATGTAGATACGCAGTATTTT. It yields the protein CASGQAGNVDTQYF.

The V and J genes are TRBV18 and TRBJ2-2; D is uncertain. Trimming stripped 3 bases from V and 5 bases from J, with 13 bases between. The CDR3 has 15 amino acids. Germline-derived CDR1 and CDR2 are KGHSH and LQKENI. The CDR3 region has the DNA TGTGCCAGCTCACCGCCAACTCTGGCGACCGGGGAGCTGTTTTTT. Protein: CASSPPTLATGELFF.

This clonotype has a count of ten or more. The chain combines TRBV11-3 with TRBJ2-3; D is possibly TRBD2 (6 bases). CDR1 and CDR2 (germline): SGHNT, YENEEA. The CDR3 sequence is 13 residues long. The DNA for the CDR3 is TGTGACAACAGCGCGCGGGACGGGGATACGCAGTATTTT. Protein: CDNSARDGDTQYF.

The rearrangement links TRBV4-1 to TRBJ2-1; TRBD2 agrees at 10 bases. CDR3 length equals 15 residues. Germline V gene data show CDR1 as MGHRA and CDR2 as YSYEKL. Written as DNA, the CDR3 is TGCATCAGCAGCCAAGGGCTAGCGGGAGACTGGGAGCAGTTCTTC. Its protein product is CISSQGLAGDWEQFF.

In the case of this clonotype: This may come from a read error, since a much larger clone is one base off. CDR3 sequence reads: CASGRQVEQFF. CDR3 sequence (DNA): TGTGCCAGCGGTCGACAGGTTGAGCAGTTCTTC. The V gene is TRBV28, the J gene TRBJ2-1; TRBD1 might be the D (6 bases). The V gene's germline CDR1 is MDHEN and CDR2 SYDVKM. V was cut by 8 bases and J by 9 bases, with 11 bases left in between. CDR3 length: 11 residues. The variable domain in full, with the rest retrieved from reference TRBV28 and TRBJ2-1, is DVKVTQSSRYLVKRTGEKVFLECVQDMDHENMFWYRQDPGLGLRLIYFSYDVKMKEKGDIPEGYSVSREKKERFSLILESASTNQTSMYLCASGRQVEQFFGPGTRLTVL.

This clonotype was seen only a few times. The CDR3 DNA reads TGTGCCAGTAGCTCACTCCCCCAAAGCGGGGGGACAGATACGCAGTATTTT. Amino acid sequence: CASSSLPQSGGTDTQYF. The chain uses TRBV6-5 and TRBJ2-3; TRBD2 agrees at 9 bases. V was clipped by 9 bases and J by 3 bases; unmatched bases: 16. The germline CDR1 and CDR2 sequences are MNHEY and SVGAGI. The CDR3 has 17 amino acids.

The rearrangement joins TRBV2 to TRBJ2-5; D possibly corresponds to TRBD2 (5 bases). This CDR3 is built from 13 residues. V shed 1 base and J shed 6 bases, with 9 bases lying between them. Germline V gene lookup returns CDR1 SNHLY and CDR2 FYNNEI. The CDR3 DNA follows: TGTGCCAGCAGTGAAGACCTAGCTCAGACCCAGTACTTC. Translating it yields CASSEDLAQTQYF.

Notes on this clonotype: The CDR3 does not end in the conserved phenylalanine or tryptophan, so this is likely a read error. It is unclear where the CDR3 begins or ends on the DNA, so no DNA is shown, and the CDR3 is as TCRdb lists it. CDR3: CASSQADEQLL. This sequence joins TRBV4-2 and TRBJ2-1. Per germline, CDR1 LGHNA and CDR2 YNFKEQ. The CDR3 sequence runs 11 residues, both termini included.

Worth noting for this clonotype: One end of the junction fails to match germline, which may point to a read error. The chain recombines TRBV12-3 or TRBV12-4 with TRBJ2-6; weak D call: TRBD1 (5 bases). This CDR3 is 12 amino acids long. Here the CDR3 DNA reads TGTGCCATCCACGTTGGGGCCAACGTCATGGCTTTC. Encoded protein: CAIHVGANVMAF.

This clonotype has a handful of counts. This may be a read error, as it is one base from a much larger clone. This CDR3 fails to terminate in the conserved phenylalanine or tryptophan, so it likely reflects a read error. This chain uses TRBV12-3 or TRBV12-4 with TRBJ1-1; D perhaps matches TRBD1 (6 bases). The CDR3 consists of 13 residues. Trimming took 3 bases from V and 6 from J, leaving 11 bases between them. The CDR3 region is CASSFSGAAEAFI. In DNA form, the CDR3 reads TGTGCCAGCAGTTTTTCAGGGGCCGCTGAAGCTTTCATT.